The 5 T cell receptor beta chains below all came from one sample that was sequenced in a study of cytomegalovirus exposure and HLA in healthy donors. In the PCR, 60 Vbeta and 13 Jbeta primers were used. Measured with immunoSEQ multiplex PCR; TCRdb has only the in-frame clones, and not every one. The sample shows 85,000 to 130,000 clones, 60% to 80% of them seen only once. Input material: PBMCs. The receptors derive from a man in his forties in good health and CMV-seronegative.

V usage is TRBV5-1 and J usage is TRBJ2-3, with TRBD2 identical over 7 bases. The CDR3 runs 15 residues. CDR1 and CDR2 (germline): SGHRS, YFSETQ. V trimming: 2 bases; J trimming: 4 bases; junction bases outside the gene matches: 7. CDR3 sequence: CASSFGGGISDTQYF. The DNA for the CDR3 is TGCGCCAGCAGCTTTGGGGGGGGGATCTCAGATACGCAGTATTTT. The full variable domain, completed using reference TRBV5-1 and TRBJ2-3, is KAGVTQTPRYLIKTRGQQVTLSCSPISGHRSVSWYQQTPGQGLQFLFEYFSETQRNKGNFPGRFSGRQFSNSRSEMNVSTLELGDSALYLCASSFGGGISDTQYFGPGTRLTVL.

V gene TRBV18 combines with J gene TRBJ1-1; D is undetermined. Trimming removed 0 bases from V and 4 bases from J, with 12 bases in between. CDR3 length: 15 amino acids. Germline-derived CDR1 and CDR2 are KGHSH and LQKENI. Written as DNA, the CDR3 is TGTGCCAGCTCACCACCGAGAACAAGCGGCACTGAAGCTTTCTTT. This gives the protein CASSPPRTSGTEAFF.

The chain combines TRBV15 with TRBJ1-2, with TRBD1 identical over 9 bases. CDR1 is LNHNV and CDR2 is YYDKDF in the germline V gene (reference sequence). V trimming: 3 bases; J trimming: 6 bases; junction bases outside the gene matches: 5. This CDR3 spans 14 amino acids. In DNA form, the CDR3 reads TGTGCCACCAGCAGCCGGAGGACAGGGGATGGCTACACCTTC. Protein product: CATSSRRTGDGYTF.

This chain links TRBV27 with TRBJ1-2; D call uncertain. The CDR3 length is 12 residues. Germline V gene sequence: CDR1 MNHEY, CDR2 SMNVEV (reference sequence). Trimming took 9 bases from V and 5 from J, leaving 13 bases between them. The CDR3 bases are TGTGCCAGTGGGTCAGGTGGATATGGCTACACCTTC. It specifies CASGSGGYGYTF.

This rearrangement joins TRBV19 to TRBJ2-4; 7 bases match TRBD1. The CDR3 loop spans 16 amino acids. Germline CDR1 reads LNHDA; CDR2 reads SQIVND (reference sequence). The ends lost 4 bases at V and 0 bases at J; junction bases unmatched: 6. Written as DNA, the CDR3 is TGTGCCAGTAGTAACCAGGGGGTTATAGCCAAAAACATTCAGTACTTC. Its translation is CASSNQGVIAKNIQYF.